This T cell receptor beta chain was identified in a study of cytomegalovirus exposure and HLA in healthy donors. The CDR3 covers 16 residues. Deletions cut 0 bases from V and 5 bases from J, with 16 bases between. CDR1 and CDR2 from the germline V gene are SEHNR and FQNEAQ (reference sequence). Study findings and constraints: There were reportedly fewer N-insertions in an Asian-associated ancestry cluster than the roughly 700-donor mean, in a later analysis. As a later analysis revealed, most CMV-associated TCR beta chains appeared HLA-restricted. Segments of the TCR beta V type were, in most cases, productive about 87% or about 30% of the time in an earlier analysis. There were a few CMV-associated chains whose specificity for CMV antigens was confirmed in vitro.

The PCR had 60 Vbeta and 13 Jbeta primers. TCRdb's table, derived via immunoSEQ multiplex PCR, lists solely in-frame clones and lacks some. The table has over 100,000 clones, around nine tenths seen once. Details on this clone: Its target is not known.

The genes are TRBV7-9 and TRBJ1-1, with D unclear. This clonotype originated in a woman in her 30s in good health and CMV-seronegative. The sequenced sample was PBMCs. The CDR3 DNA is TGTGCCAGCAGCTTAGCCGGGGAGGGCCAGGAGACTGAAGCTTTCTTT. Amino acids: CASSLAGEGQETEAFF.